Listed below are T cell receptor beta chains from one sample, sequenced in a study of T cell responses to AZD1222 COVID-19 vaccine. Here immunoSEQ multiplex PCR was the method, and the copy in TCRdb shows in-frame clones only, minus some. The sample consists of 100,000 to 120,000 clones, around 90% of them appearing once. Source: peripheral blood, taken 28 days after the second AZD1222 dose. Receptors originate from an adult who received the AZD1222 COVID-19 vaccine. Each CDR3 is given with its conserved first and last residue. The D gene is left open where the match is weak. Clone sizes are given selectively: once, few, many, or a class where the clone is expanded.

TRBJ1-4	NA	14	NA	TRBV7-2	TGTGCCAGCAGCACAGGACACGGTAATGAAAAACTGTTTTTT	CASSTGHGNEKLFF
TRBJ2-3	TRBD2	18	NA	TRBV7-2	TGTGCCAGCAGCTTAGGCCCTTGGGCTAGCGGGAGACCAGATACGCAGTATTTT	CASSLGPWASGRPDTQYF
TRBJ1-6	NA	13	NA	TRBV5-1	TGCGCCAGCAGTTTAGGGGGGAATTCACCCCTCCACTTT	CASSLGGNSPLHF
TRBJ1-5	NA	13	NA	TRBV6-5	TGTGCCAGCAGCTCTAGCCTAGGTCAGCCCCAGCATTTT	CASSSSLGQPQHF
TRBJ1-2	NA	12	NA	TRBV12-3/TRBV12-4	TGTGCCAGCAGTTTATCCAACTATGGCTACACCTTC	CASSLSNYGYTF
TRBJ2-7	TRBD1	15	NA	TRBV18	TGTGCCAGCTCACCACAGGGGGCGAATACCTACGAGCAGTACTTC	CASSPQGANTYEQYF
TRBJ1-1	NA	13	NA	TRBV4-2	TGTGCCAGCAGCCAAGCCCTCCCCGTTGAAGCTTTCTTT	CASSQALPVEAFF
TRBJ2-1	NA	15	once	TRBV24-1	TGTGCCACCAGTGATTTGTTTGGACAGTCCAATGAGCAGTTCTTC	CATSDLFGQSNEQFF
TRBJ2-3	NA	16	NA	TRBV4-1	TGCGCCAGCAGCCAAGATTCTAGCGCTCAAGCAGATACGCAGTATTTT	CASSQDSSAQADTQYF
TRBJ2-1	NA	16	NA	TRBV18	TGTGCCAGCTCACCAAGGGCAACGAGCTCCTACAATGAGCAGTTCTTC	CASSPRATSSYNEQFF
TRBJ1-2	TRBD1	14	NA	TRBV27	TGTGCCAGCGGGGGCCAAGGGGGCGCCTATGGCTACACCTTC	CASGGQGGAYGYTF
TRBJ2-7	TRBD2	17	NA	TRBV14	TGTGCCAGCAGCCAAGTAGGACTAGCGGGGGGGCAGGACGAGCAGTACTTC	CASSQVGLAGGQDEQYF
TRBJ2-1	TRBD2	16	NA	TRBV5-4	TGTGCCAGCAGCTTGTTAAGCGGGGGGATATACAATGAGCAGTTCTTC	CASSLLSGGIYNEQFF
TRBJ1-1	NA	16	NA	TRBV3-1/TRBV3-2	TGTGCCAGCAGCCCGCCACGGGGAGGAGTAAACACTGAAGCTTTCTTT	CASSPPRGGVNTEAFF
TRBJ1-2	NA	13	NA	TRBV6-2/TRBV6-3	TGTGCCAGCAGTTATGGCCAAGCCTATGGCTACACCTTC	CASSYGQAYGYTF
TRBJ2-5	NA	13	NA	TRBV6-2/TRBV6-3	TGTGCCAGCAGTCCGCGGACAGAAGAGACCCAGTACTTC	CASSPRTEETQYF
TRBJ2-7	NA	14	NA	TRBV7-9	TGTGCCAGCAGCTTAGGCGGGGCTAGCTACGAGCAGTACTTC	CASSLGGASYEQYF
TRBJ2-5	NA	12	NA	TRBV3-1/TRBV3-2	TGTGCCAGCAGCCAAATCGCAGAGACCCAGTACTTC	CASSQIAETQYF
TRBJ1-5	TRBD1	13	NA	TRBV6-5	TGTGCCAGCAGCAGGGGGGTCGATCAGCCCCAGCATTTT	CASSRGVDQPQHF
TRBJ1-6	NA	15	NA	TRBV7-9	TGTGCCAGCAGCTTAGGACCGATCTATAATTCACCCCTCCACTTT	CASSLGPIYNSPLHF
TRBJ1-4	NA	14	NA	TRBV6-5	TGTGCCAGCGTAAGACAGCCAACTAATGAAAAACTGTTTTTT	CASVRQPTNEKLFF
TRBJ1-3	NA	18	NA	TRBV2	TGTGCCAGCAGTGAACCAACGGTTTTTACGAGGGCTGGAAACACCATATATTTT	CASSEPTVFTRAGNTIYF
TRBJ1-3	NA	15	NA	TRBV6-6	TGTGCCAGCAGTTACTCTGGGACATATGGAAACACCATATATTTT	CASSYSGTYGNTIYF
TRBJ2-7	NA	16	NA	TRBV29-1	TGCAGCGTTGACCGACGCCATCCTACGACTTCCTACGAGCAGTACTTC	CSVDRRHPTTSYEQYF
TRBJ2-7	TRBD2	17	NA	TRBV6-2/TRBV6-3	TGTGCCAGCAGTTACTCGTCCCCTAGCGGGGACTCCTACGAGCAGTACTTC	CASSYSSPSGDSYEQYF
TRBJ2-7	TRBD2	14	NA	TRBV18	TGTGCCAGCTCACCACCGGGACTAAAATACGAGCAGTACTTC	CASSPPGLKYEQYF
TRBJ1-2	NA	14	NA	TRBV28	TGTGCCAGCTCCCCCTGGGGGGCAGGGACTGGCTACACCTTC	CASSPWGAGTGYTF
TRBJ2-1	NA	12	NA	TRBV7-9	TGTGCCAGCAGCTCCTCGGACCTTGAGCAGTTCTTC	CASSSSDLEQFF
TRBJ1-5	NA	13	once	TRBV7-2	TGTGCCAGCAGCTTAGGGGTGAGCCAGCCCCAGCATTTT	CASSLGVSQPQHF
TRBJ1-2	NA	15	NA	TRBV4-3	TGCGCCAGCAGCCAACTAGCAGACAGGTTCTATGGCTACACCTTC	CASSQLADRFYGYTF
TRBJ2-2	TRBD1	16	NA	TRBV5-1	TGCGCCAGCAGCTGGAATACAGGGGCAGTCACCGGGGAGCTGTTTTTT	CASSWNTGAVTGELFF
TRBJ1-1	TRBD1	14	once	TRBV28	TGTGCCAGCAGTCCAGGGGGCTGGGACACTGAAGCTTTCTTT	CASSPGGWDTEAFF
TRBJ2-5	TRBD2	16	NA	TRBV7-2	TGTGCCAGCAGCTACCCGGGACTAGCGGGGCAAGAGACCCAGTACTTC	CASSYPGLAGQETQYF
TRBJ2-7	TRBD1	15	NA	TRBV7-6	TGTGCCAGCAGCCGAGGACAGGGGGCGATCTACGAGCAGTACTTC	CASSRGQGAIYEQYF
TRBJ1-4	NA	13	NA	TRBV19	TGTGCCAGTAGTGTTCTGGGGCAGGGAAAACTGTTTTTT	CASSVLGQGKLFF
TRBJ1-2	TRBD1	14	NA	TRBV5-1	TGCGCCAGCAGCGCGGGACAGGGGTACTATGGCTACACCTTC	CASSAGQGYYGYTF
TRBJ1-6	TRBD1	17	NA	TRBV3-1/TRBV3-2	TGTGCCAGCAGCGAAGGAGTAACCGGGACAGGTAATTCACCCCTCCACTTT	CASSEGVTGTGNSPLHF
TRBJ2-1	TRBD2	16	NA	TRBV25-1	TGTGCCAGCAGTGAAACTAGCGGGGGACTCTACAATGAGCAGTTCTTC	CASSETSGGLYNEQFF
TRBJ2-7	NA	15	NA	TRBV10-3	TGTGCCATCCAATGGGCTGCGGGGACCTCCTACGAGCAGTACTTC	CAIQWAAGTSYEQYF
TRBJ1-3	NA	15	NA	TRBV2	TGTGCCAGCAGCACAGAGATTTACTCTGGAAACACCATATATTTT	CASSTEIYSGNTIYF
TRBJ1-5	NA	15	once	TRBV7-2	TGTGCCAGCAGCTTAGGGACGGGAAGCAATCAGCCCCAGCATTTT	CASSLGTGSNQPQHF
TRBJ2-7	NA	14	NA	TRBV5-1	TGCGCCAGCAGCTTGGGCGCAAGTACCTACGAGCAGTACTTC	CASSLGASTYEQYF
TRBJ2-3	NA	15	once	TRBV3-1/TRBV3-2	TGTGCCAGCAGCCAAGAGCCCTACAGGGTGTCTACGCAGTATTTT	CASSQEPYRVSTQYF
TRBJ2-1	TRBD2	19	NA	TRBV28	TGTGCCAGCAGCCAAACGGGACTAGCGGGCCGTTCTCTAAACAATGAGCAGTTCTTC	CASSQTGLAGRSLNNEQFF
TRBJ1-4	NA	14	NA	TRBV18	TGTGCCAGCTCACCATTCCAGGGAAGGGAAAAACTGTTTTTT	CASSPFQGREKLFF
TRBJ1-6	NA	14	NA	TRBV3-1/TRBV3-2	TGTGCCAGCAGCCAAGGACAAGGGGGGACACCCCTCCACTTT	CASSQGQGGTPLHF
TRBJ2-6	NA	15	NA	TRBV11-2	TGTGCCAGCAGCTTAGTCGGTGCTGGGGCCAACGTCCTGACTTTC	CASSLVGAGANVLTF
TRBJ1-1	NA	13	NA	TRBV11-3	TGTGCCAGCAGCGACAGGTTGAACACTGAAGCTTTCTTT	CASSDRLNTEAFF
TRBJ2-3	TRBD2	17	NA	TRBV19	TGTGCCAGTAGTCTTTCCTCACTAGCGGGGATCCTCCCTACGCAGTATTTT	CASSLSSLAGILPTQYF
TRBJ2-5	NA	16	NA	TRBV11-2	TGTGCCAGCAGCTTTGGGAGAGGCCAGGGAGAAGAGACCCAGTACTTC	CASSFGRGQGEETQYF
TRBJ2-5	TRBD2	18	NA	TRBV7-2	TGTGCCAGCAGCTTAGCCCCCGCGGCTAGCGGGCAGCAAGAGACCCAGTACTTC	CASSLAPAASGQQETQYF
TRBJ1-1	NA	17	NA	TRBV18	TGTGCCAGCTCCCACGCGGGGTCCACGGGGGAGGGGACTGAAGCTTTCTTT	CASSHAGSTGEGTEAFF
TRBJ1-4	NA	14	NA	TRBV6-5	TGTGCCAGCAGACCCAGTGGGGGCAGAGAAAAACTGTTTTTT	CASRPSGGREKLFF
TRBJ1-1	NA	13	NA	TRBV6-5	TGTGCCAGCATGATGGGGTTGAACACTGAAGCTTTCTTT	CASMMGLNTEAFF
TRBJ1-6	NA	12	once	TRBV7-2	TGTGCCAGCAGCCTCAGGAGGCGGCCCCTCCACTTT	CASSLRRRPLHF
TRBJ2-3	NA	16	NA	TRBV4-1	TGCGCCAGCAGCCAAGTCGAGGGAATGGGTGCAGATACGCAGTATTTT	CASSQVEGMGADTQYF
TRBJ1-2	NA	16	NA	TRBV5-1	TGCGCCAGCAGCTTGGTCGGGACATCCTCTAACTATGGCTACACCTTC	CASSLVGTSSNYGYTF
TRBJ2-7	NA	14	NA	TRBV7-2	TGTGCCAGCAGCTTAGCTTCGACTAGCTACGAGCAGTACTTC	CASSLASTSYEQYF
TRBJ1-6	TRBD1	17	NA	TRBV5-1	TGCGCCAGCAGCAGAAGACAGGGGAGCTCCTATAATTCACCCCTCCACTTT	CASSRRQGSSYNSPLHF